This T cell receptor (beta chain) was found in a study of shared clonotypes between healthy human individuals. At the level of the study: The cohort had two women and three men, ages 18 to 49. Per donor, three plates held CD4 naive cells, three held CD4 memory, two held CD8 naive and one held CD8 memory.

Method: immunoSEQ multiplex PCR; TCRdb's copy keeps in-frame clones and lacks some. Among over a million clones listed, 96% were seen once. From germline, CDR1 is SGHDT and CDR2 YYEEEE. Trimming shortened V by 0 bases and J by 3 bases, and 6 bases separated the two germline ends. This CDR3 spans 13 amino acids. Specimen: naive CD4+ T cells sorted from blood. Stated subset: CD45RA+ positively selected. This TCR came from a man aged 30 to 39 in good health. The rearrangement uses TRBV5-6 and TRBJ1-2; a weak D match, TRBD1 (6 bases). The CDR3 DNA is TGTGCCAGCAGCTTGGGACAGGACTATGGCTACACCTTC. It yields the protein CASSLGQDYGYTF.